This T cell receptor (beta chain) was found in a study of blood T cells in healthy people across ages. Looked up from germline, CDR1 is SQVTM and CDR2 is ANQGSEA. The CDR3 is 13 residues long. V gave up 2 bases and J gave up 6 bases, with 13 bases separating them. A second PCR, run for about 7 to 11 cycles, used a sample-barcoded 5' primer plus a J-beta primer mix. Each cDNA molecule carried a tag from a template-switch adaptor that contained 12 random nucleotides. TCRdb called the 5' RACE reads again in MiXCR, with one record for every CDR3 protein. The sample includes 800,000 or so distinct CDR3 sequences, around 25% seen only once; the top ten take approximately 4%. These data are also associated with another study on T cells of mothers and their children. This second report adds: An overlap that was slightly higher, though non-significant, was seen in related mother-child pairs versus unrelated pairs.

The sample was blood. This TCR was sampled from a boy between 10 and 17 years old in good health. The rearrangement joins TRBV29-1 to TRBJ1-1; D gene unclear. CDR3 region: CSVESIGRPEAFF. In DNA, the CDR3 is TGCAGCGTTGAATCGATAGGGCGCCCTGAAGCTTTCTTT.